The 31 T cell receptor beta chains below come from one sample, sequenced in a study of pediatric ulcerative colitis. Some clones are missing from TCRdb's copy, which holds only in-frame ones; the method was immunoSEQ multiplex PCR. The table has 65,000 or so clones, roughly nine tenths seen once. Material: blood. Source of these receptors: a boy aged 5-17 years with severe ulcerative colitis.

CDR3 sequence: CATSSWGTYEQYF. The DNA of the CDR3 is TGTGCCACCAGCAGCTGGGGGACCTACGAGCAGTACTTC. The V and J genes are TRBV15 and TRBJ2-7; D may correspond to TRBD1 or TRBD2 (5 bases each). CDR1 is LNHNV and CDR2 is YYDKDF in the germline V gene (reference sequence). The CDR3 loop spans 13 amino acids. Trimming removed 3 bases from V and 2 bases from J, with 8 bases in between. The full variable domain, with the rest looked up from reference TRBV15 and TRBJ2-7, is DAMVIQNPRYQVTQFGKPVTLSCSQTLNHNVMYWYQQKSSQAPKLLFHYYDKDFNNEADTPDNFQSRRPNTSFCFLDIRSPGLGDTAMYLCATSSWGTYEQYFGPGTRLTVT.

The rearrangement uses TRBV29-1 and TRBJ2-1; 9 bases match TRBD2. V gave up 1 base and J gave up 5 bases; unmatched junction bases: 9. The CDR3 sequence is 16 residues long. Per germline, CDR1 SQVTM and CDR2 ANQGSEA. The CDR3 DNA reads TGCAGCGTTGAAGGGGTTAGCGGGAGTGGGAACAATGAGCAGTTCTTC. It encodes CSVEGVSGSGNNEQFF.

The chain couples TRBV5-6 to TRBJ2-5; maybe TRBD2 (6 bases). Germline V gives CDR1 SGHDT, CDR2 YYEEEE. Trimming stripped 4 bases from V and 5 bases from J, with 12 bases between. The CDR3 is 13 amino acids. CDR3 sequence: CASSGDGTETQYF. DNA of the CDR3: TGTGCCAGCAGCGGAGATGGGACTGAGACCCAGTACTTC. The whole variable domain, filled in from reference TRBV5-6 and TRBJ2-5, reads DAGVTQSPTHLIKTRGQQVTLRCSPKSGHDTVSWYQQALGQGPQFIFQYYEEEERQRGNFPDRFSGHQFPNYSSELNVNALLLGDSALYLCASSGDGTETQYFGPGTRLLVL.

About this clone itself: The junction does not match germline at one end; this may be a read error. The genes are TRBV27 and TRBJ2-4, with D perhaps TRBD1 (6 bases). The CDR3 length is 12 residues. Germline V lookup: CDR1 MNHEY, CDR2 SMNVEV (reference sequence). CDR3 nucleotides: TGTGCCAGCAGTGACGATAACAGGGTTGTGGTGTTC. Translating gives CASSDDNRVVVF.

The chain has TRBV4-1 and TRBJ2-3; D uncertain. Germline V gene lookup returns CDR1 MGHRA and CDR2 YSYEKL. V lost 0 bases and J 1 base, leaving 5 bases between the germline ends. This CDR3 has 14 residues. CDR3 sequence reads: CASSQDRGTDTQYF. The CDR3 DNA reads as TGCGCCAGCAGCCAAGATAGAGGCACAGATACGCAGTATTTT.

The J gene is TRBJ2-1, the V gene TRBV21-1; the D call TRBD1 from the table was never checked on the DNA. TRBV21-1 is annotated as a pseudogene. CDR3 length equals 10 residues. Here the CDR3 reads CAGDREEQFF. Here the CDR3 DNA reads TGTGCCGGCGACAGGGAAGAGCAGTTCTTC.

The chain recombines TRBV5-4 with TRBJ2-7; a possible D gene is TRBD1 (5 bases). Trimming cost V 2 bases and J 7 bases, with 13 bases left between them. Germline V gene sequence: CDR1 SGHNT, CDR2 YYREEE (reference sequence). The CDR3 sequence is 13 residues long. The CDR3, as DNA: TGTGCCAGCAGCTTCTCAGGGCTGGGGGAGCAGTACTTC. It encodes CASSFSGLGEQYF.

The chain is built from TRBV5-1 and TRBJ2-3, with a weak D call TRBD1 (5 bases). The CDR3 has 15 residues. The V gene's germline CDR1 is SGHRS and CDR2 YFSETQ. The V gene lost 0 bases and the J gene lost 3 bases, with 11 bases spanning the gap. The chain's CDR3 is CASSLGQGKTDTQYF. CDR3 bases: TGCGCCAGCAGCTTGGGTCAGGGAAAAACAGATACGCAGTATTTT.

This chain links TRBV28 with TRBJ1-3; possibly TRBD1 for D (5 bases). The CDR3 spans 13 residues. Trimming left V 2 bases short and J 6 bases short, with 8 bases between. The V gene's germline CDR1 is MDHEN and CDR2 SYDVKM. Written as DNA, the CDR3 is TGTGCCAGCAGTTTAGGGACTACAAACACCATATATTTT. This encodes CASSLGTTNTIYF.

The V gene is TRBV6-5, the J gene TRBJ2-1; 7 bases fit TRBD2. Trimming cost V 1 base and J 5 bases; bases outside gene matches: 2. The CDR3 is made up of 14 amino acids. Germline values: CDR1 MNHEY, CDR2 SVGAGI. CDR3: CASSYFSGHNEQFF. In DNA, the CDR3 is TGTGCCAGCAGTTACTTTAGCGGGCACAATGAGCAGTTCTTC.

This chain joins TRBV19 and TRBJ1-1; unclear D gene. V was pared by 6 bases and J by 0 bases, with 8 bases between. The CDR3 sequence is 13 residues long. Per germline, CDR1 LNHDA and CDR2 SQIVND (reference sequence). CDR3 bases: TGTGCCAGTAGGTTAGAGTTGAACACTGAAGCTTTCTTT. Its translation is CASRLELNTEAFF.

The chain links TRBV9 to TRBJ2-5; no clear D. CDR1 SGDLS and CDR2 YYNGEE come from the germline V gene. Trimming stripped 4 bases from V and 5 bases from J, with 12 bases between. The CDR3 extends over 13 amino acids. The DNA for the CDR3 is TGTGCCAGCAGCTTTTATAGTGGGGAGACCCAGTACTTC. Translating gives CASSFYSGETQYF.

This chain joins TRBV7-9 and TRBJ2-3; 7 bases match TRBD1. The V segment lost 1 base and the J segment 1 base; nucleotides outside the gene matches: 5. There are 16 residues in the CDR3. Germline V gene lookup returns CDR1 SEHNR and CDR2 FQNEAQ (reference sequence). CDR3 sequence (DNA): TGTGCCAGCAGCTTAGTTGGGGACAGACGCACAGATACGCAGTATTTT. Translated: CASSLVGDRRTDTQYF.

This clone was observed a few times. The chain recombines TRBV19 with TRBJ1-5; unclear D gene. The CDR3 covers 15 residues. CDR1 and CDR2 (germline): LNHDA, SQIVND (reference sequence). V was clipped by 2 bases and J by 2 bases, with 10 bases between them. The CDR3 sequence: CASSIMNSGNQPQHF. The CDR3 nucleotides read TGTGCCAGTAGTATAATGAACAGTGGCAATCAGCCCCAGCATTTT.

The CDR3 spells CASSPDEPAFSYEQYF. CDR3 sequence (DNA): TGTGCCAGCAGCCCTGACGAACCCGCCTTCTCCTACGAGCAGTACTTC. The chain uses TRBV5-8 and TRBJ2-7; D is unclear. The V end lost 4 bases, the J end lost 0 bases, and 17 bases lay between the germline ends. Germline V lookup: CDR1 SGHTS, CDR2 YDEGEE. The CDR3 is 16 residues long.

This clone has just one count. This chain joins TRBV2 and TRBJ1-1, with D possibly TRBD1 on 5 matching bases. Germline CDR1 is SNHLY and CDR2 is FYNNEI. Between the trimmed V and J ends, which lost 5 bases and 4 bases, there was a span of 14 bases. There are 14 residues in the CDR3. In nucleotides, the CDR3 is TGTGCCAGCAGTTCCAGGTGGGGGAGCACTGAAGCTTTCTTT. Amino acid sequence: CASSSRWGSTEAFF.

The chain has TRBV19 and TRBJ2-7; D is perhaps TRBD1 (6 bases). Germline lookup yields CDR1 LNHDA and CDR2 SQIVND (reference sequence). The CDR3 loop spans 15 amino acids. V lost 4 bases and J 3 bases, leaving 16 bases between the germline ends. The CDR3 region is CASSKKGDSVYEQYF. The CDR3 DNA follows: TGTGCCAGTAGTAAGAAGGGGGATTCAGTCTACGAGCAGTACTTC. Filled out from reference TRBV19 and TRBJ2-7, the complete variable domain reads DGGITQSPKYLFRKEGQNVTLSCEQNLNHDAMYWYRQDPGQGLRLIYYSQIVNDFQKGDIAEGYSVSREKKESFPLTVTSAQKNPTAFYLCASSKKGDSVYEQYFGPGTRLTVT.

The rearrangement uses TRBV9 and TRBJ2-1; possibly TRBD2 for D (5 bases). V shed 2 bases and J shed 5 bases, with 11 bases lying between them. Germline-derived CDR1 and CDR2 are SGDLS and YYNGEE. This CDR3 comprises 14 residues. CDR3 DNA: TGTGCCAGCAGCGTCGGCGGGCCCAACAATGAGCAGTTCTTC. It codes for CASSVGGPNNEQFF.

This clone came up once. The CDR3 sequence is CASGPGPVYNEQFF. CDR3 nucleotide sequence: TGTGCCAGCGGCCCTGGCCCTGTATACAATGAGCAGTTCTTC. This rearrangement joins TRBV6-1 to TRBJ2-1; the D is unclear. The CDR3 totals 14 residues. V was clipped by 8 bases and J by 4 bases, with 15 bases between them. Per germline, CDR1 MNHNS and CDR2 SASEGT.

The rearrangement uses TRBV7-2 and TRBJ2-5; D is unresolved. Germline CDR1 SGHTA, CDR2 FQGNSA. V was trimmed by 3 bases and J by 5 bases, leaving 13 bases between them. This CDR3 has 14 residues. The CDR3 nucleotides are TGTGCCAGCAGCTTCCCCGGCAGTAGGGAGACCCAGTACTTC. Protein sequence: CASSFPGSRETQYF.

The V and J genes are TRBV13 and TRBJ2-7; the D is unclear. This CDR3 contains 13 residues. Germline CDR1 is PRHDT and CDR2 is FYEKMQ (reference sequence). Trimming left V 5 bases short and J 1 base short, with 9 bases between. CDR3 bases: TGTGCCAGCAGCCCTCGTCCTTCCTACGAGCAGTACTTC. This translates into CASSPRPSYEQYF.

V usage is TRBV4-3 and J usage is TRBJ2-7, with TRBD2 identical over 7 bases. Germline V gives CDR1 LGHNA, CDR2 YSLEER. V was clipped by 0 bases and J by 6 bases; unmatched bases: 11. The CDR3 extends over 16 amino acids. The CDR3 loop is CASSQDWTRGSGEQYF. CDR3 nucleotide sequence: TGCGCCAGCAGCCAAGACTGGACTAGAGGCTCCGGCGAGCAGTACTTC.

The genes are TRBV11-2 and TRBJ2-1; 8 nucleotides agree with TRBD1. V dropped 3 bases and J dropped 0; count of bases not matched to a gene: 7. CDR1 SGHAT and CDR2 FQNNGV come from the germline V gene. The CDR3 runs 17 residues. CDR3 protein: CASSLGAGQGSYNEQFF. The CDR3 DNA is TGTGCCAGCAGCTTGGGGGCCGGACAGGGCTCCTACAATGAGCAGTTCTTC.

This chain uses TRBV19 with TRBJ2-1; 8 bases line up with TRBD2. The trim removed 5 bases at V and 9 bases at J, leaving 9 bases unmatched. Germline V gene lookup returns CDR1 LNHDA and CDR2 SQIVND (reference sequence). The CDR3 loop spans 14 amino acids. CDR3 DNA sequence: TGTGCCAGTAGTTTGGGACTAGGACCCATTGAGCAGTTCTTC. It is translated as CASSLGLGPIEQFF.

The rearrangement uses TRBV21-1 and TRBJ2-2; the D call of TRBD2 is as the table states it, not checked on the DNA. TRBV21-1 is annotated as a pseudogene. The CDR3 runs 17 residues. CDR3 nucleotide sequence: TGTGCCAGCAGTCCTCCCGAGGGATCCCCGAACACCGGGGAGCTGTTTTTT. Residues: CASSPPEGSPNTGELFF.

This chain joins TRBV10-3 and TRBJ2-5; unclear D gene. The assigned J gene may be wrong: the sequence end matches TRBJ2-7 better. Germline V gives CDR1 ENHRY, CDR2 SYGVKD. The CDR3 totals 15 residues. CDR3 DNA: TGTGCCATCAGTGACAGACACCAGAGCTCCTACGAGCAGTACTTC. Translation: CAISDRHQSSYEQYF.

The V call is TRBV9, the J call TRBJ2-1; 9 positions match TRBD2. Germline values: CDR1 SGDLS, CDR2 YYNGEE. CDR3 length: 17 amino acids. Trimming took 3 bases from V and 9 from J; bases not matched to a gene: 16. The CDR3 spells CASSAVGIAGDKGEQFF. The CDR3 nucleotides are TGTGCCAGCAGCGCCGTCGGGATAGCGGGAGATAAGGGTGAGCAGTTCTTC. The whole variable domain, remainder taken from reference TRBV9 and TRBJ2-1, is DSGVTQTPKHLITATGQRVTLRCSPRSGDLSVYWYQQSLDQGLQFLIQYYNGEERAKGNILERFSAQQFPDLHSELNLSSLELGDSALYFCASSAVGIAGDKGEQFFGPGTRLTVL.

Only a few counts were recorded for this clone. This CDR3 is CASSANRAEAFF. CDR3 DNA sequence: TGTGCCAGCAGCGCCAACAGGGCAGAAGCTTTCTTT. The chain joins TRBV2 to TRBJ1-1; a possible D gene is TRBD1 (6 bases). Germline assignment: CDR1 SNHLY and CDR2 FYNNEI. The CDR3 is 12 amino acids. V lost 6 bases to trimming and J lost 8 bases, with 13 bases between them.

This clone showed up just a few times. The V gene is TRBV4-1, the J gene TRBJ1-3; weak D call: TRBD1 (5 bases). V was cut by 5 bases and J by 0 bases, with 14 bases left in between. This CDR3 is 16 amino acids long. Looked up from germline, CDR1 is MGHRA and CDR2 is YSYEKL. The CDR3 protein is CASSTTAYVSGNTIYF. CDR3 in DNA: TGCGCCAGCAGCACGACAGCTTACGTCTCTGGAAACACCATATATTTT.

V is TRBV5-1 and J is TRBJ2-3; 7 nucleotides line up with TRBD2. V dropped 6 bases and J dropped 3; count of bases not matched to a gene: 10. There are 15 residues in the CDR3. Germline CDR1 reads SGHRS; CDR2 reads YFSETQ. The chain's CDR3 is CASNRNAGETDTQYF. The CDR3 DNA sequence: TGCGCCAGCAACAGAAACGCGGGAGAAACAGATACGCAGTATTTT. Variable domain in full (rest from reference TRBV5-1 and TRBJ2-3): KAGVTQTPRYLIKTRGQQVTLSCSPISGHRSVSWYQQTPGQGLQFLFEYFSETQRNKGNFPGRFSGRQFSNSRSEMNVSTLELGDSALYLCASNRNAGETDTQYFGPGTRLTVL.

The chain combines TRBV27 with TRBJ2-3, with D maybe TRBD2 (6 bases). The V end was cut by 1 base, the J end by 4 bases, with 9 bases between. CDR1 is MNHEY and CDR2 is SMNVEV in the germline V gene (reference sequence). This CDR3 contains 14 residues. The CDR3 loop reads CASSLWEAADTQYF. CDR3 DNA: TGTGCCAGCAGTTTATGGGAGGCGGCAGATACGCAGTATTTT.